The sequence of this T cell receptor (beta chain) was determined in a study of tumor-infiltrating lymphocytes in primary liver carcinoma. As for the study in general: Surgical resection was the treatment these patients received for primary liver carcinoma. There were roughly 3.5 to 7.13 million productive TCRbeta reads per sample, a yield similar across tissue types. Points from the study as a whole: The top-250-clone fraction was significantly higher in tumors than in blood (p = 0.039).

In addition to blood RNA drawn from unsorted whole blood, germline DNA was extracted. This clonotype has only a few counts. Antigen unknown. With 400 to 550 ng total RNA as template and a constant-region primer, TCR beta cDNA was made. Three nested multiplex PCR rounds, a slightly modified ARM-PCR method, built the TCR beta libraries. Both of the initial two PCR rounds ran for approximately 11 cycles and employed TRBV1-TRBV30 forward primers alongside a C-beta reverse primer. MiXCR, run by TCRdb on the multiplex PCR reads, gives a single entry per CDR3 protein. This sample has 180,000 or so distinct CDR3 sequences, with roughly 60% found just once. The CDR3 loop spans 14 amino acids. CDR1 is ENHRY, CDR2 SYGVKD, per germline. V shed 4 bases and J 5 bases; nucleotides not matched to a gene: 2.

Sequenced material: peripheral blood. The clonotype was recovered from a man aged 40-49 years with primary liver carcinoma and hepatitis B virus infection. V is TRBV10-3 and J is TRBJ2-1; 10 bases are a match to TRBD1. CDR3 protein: CAISGGTGDNEQFF. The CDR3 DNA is TGTGCCATCAGTGGGGGGACAGGGGACAATGAGCAGTTCTTC.